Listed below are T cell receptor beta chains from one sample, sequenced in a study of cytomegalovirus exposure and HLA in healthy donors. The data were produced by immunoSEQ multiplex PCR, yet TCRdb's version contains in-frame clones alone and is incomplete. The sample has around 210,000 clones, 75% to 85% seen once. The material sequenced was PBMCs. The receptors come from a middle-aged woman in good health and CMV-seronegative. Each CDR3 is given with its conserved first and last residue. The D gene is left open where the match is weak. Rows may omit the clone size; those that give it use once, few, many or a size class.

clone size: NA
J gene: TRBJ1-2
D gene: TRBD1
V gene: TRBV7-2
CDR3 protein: CASSSPGQGPLSAGYTF
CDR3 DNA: TGTGCCAGCAGCTCTCCGGGACAGGGTCCACTGAGTGCTGGCTACACCTTC

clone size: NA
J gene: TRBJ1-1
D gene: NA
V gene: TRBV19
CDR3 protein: CASSRRGTEAFF
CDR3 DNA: TGTGCCAGTAGTCGACGGGGCACTGAAGCTTTCTTT

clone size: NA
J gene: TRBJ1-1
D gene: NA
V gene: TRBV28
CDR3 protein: CASSSIRQGNTEAFF
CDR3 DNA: TGTGCCAGCAGTTCTATACGCCAGGGGAACACTGAAGCTTTCTTT

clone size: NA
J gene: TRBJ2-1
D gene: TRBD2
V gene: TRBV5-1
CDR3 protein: CASSRSSGSPYNEQFF
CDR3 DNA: TGCGCCAGCAGCCGGTCCAGCGGGAGCCCCTACAATGAGCAGTTCTTC

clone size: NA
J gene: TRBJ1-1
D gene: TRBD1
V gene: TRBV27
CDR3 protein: CASSLRRRGRKTEAFF
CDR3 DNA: TGTGCCAGCAGTTTACGGCGCAGGGGGCGCAAAACTGAAGCTTTCTTT

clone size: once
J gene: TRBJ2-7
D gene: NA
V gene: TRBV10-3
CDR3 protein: CAISEGQSYEQYF
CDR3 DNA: TGTGCCATCAGTGAGGGACAGAGCTACGAGCAGTACTTC

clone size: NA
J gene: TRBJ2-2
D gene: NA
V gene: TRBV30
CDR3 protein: CAWSLITGELFF
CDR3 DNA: TGTGCCTGGAGTCTAATCACCGGGGAGCTGTTTTTT

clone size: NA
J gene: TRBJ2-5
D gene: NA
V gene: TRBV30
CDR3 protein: CAWSVFGRRVETQYF
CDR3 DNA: TGTGCCTGGAGTGTATTCGGCCGCAGGGTGGAGACCCAGTACTTC

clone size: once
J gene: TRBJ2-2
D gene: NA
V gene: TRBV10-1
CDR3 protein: CASSEQGSATGELFF
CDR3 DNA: TGCGCCAGCAGTGAGCAGGGAAGTGCCACCGGGGAGCTGTTTTTT

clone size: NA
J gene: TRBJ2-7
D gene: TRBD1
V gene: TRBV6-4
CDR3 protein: CASSDSKDRFYEQYF
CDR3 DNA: TGTGCCAGCAGTGACTCGAAGGACAGGTTCTACGAGCAGTACTTC

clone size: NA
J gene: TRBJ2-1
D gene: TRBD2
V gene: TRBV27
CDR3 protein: CASNPSSGAYNEQFF
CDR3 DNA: TGTGCCAGCAACCCGTCTAGCGGAGCCTACAATGAGCAGTTCTTC

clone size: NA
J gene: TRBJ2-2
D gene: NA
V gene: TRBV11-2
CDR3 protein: CASSEGVTGELFF
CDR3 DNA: TGTGCCAGCAGTGAAGGGGTGACCGGGGAGCTGTTTTTT

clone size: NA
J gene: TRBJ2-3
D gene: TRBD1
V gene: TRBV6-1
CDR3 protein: CASSEFGRGLDTQYF
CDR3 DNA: TGTGCCAGCAGTGAATTCGGCAGGGGGCTAGATACGCAGTATTTT

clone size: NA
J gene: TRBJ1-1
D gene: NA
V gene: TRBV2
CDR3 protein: CASSVSLNTEAFF
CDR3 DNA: TGTGCCAGCAGCGTCTCACTTAACACTGAAGCTTTCTTT

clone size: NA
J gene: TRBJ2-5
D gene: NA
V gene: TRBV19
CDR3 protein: CASSTPGRKETQYF
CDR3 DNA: TGTGCCAGTAGTACACCCGGGAGAAAGGAGACCCAGTACTTC

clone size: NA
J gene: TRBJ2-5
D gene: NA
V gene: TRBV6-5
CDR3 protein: CASSYSNRGRETQYF
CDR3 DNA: TGTGCCAGCAGTTACTCGAACCGAGGTAGAGAGACCCAGTACTTC

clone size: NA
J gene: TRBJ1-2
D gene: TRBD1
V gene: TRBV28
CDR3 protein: CASSSRDRDNYGYTF
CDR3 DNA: TGTGCCAGCAGTTCCCGGGACAGGGACAACTATGGCTACACCTTC

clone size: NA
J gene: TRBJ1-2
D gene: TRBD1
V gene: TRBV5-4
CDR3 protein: CASSRPDRELDGYTF
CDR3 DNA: TGTGCCAGCAGTAGGCCTGACAGGGAGCTAGATGGCTACACCTTC

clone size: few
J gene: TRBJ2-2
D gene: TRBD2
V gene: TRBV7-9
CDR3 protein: CASRGLAGSTGELFF
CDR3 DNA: TGTGCCAGCAGGGGACTAGCGGGATCGACCGGGGAGCTGTTTTTT

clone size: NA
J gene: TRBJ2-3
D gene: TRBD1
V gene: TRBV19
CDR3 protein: CASSGTGGTDTQYF
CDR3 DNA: TGTGCCAGTTCGGGGACAGGGGGCACAGATACGCAGTATTTT

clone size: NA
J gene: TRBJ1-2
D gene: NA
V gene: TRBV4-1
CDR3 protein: CASSQREKSNYGYTF
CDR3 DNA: TGCGCCAGCAGCCAAAGGGAGAAGAGTAACTATGGCTACACCTTC

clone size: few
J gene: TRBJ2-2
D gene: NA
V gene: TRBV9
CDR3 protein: CASSPRRDKSTGELFF
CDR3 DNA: TGTGCCAGCAGCCCGAGAAGGGACAAGAGCACCGGGGAGCTGTTTTTT

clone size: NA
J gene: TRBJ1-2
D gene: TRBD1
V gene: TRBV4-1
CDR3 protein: CASSPIPTGVNYGYTF
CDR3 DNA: TGCGCCAGCAGCCCAATCCCCACAGGGGTGAACTATGGCTACACCTTC

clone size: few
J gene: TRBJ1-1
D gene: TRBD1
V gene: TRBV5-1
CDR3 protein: CASRYDRGLEAFF
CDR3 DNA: TGCGCCAGCAGATATGACAGGGGGCTTGAAGCTTTCTTT

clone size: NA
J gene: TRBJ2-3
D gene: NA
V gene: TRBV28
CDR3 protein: CASRFGGRTDTQYF
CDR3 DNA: TGTGCCAGCCGATTCGGAGGGAGGACAGATACGCAGTATTTT

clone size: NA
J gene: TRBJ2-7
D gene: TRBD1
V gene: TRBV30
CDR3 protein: CAWSFRDRGYEQYF
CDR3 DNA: TGTGCCTGGAGTTTCCGGGACAGGGGCTACGAGCAGTACTTC

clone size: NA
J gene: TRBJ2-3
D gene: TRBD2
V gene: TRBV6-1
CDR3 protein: CASGSGLAVTDTQYF
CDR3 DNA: TGTGCCAGCGGTTCGGGACTAGCTGTGACAGATACGCAGTATTTT

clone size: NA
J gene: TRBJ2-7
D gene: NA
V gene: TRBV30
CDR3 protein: CAWSAGYEQYF
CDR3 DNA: TGTGCCTGGAGTGCCGGGTACGAGCAGTACTTC

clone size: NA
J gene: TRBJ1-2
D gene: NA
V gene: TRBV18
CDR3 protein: CASSPQAGREYGYTF
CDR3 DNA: TGTGCCAGCTCACCACAAGCAGGGCGTGAATATGGCTACACCTTC

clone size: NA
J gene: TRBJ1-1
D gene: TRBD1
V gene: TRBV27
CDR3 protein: CASGQGPPSF
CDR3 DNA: TGTGCCAGTGGACAGGGTCCCCCCTCCTTT

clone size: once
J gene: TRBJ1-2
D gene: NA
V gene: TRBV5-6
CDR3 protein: CASSFEGIRGYTF
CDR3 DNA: TGTGCCAGCAGCTTTGAGGGAATAAGAGGCTACACCTTC

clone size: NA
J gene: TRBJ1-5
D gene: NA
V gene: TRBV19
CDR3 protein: CASSTTGGGWSNQPQHF
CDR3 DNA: TGTGCCAGTAGTACGACAGGTGGAGGATGGAGCAATCAGCCCCAGCATTTT

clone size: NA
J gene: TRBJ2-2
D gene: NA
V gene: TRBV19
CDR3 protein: CASSLQGPGELFF
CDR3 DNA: TGTGCCAGTAGTCTACAGGGTCCCGGGGAGCTGTTTTTT

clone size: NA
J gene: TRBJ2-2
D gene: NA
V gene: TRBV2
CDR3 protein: CASRGAAGELFF
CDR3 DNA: TGTGCCAGCAGGGGGGCCGCCGGGGAGCTGTTTTTT

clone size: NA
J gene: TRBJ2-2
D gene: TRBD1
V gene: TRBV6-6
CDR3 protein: CASSIAGTGGIGELFF
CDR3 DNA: TGTGCCAGCAGTATCGCCGGGACAGGGGGCATCGGGGAGCTGTTTTTT